A selection of T cell receptor beta chains follows, all from one sample in a study of cytomegalovirus exposure and HLA in healthy donors. The protocol was immunoSEQ multiplex PCR, while the TCRdb copy is restricted to in-frame clones and leaves out a portion. Among some 110,000 clones listed, about four fifths were seen once. The source material was PBMCs. These receptors originate from a woman aged 60 to 75 in good health and CMV-seropositive. The CDR3 runs from the conserved cysteine through the conserved F or W. The D gene is left open where the match is weak. Clone size is stated in some rows and not others, as once, few, many or a class when expanded.

j_gene: TRBJ2-3
abundance: -
v_gene: TRBV5-4
d_gene: -
CDR3aa: CASSLSGSEQYF
CDR3nt: TGTGCCAGCAGCTTGTCGGGGTCGGAGCAGTATTTT

j_gene: TRBJ1-3
abundance: -
v_gene: TRBV19
d_gene: -
CDR3aa: CASKGTHSGNTIYF
CDR3nt: TGTGCCAGTAAAGGGACTCACTCTGGAAACACCATATATTTT

j_gene: TRBJ1-2
abundance: -
v_gene: TRBV29-1
d_gene: TRBD1
CDR3aa: CSVDTGGLPYGYTF
CDR3nt: TGCAGCGTTGATACAGGGGGCTTACCCTATGGCTACACCTTC

j_gene: TRBJ2-5
abundance: -
v_gene: TRBV10-3
d_gene: -
CDR3aa: CASAALRERQQETQYF
CDR3nt: TGTGCCAGCGCCGCCCTACGGGAGAGACAGCAAGAGACCCAGTACTTC

j_gene: TRBJ1-6
abundance: few
v_gene: TRBV11-2
d_gene: -
CDR3aa: CASSTSLTGYNSPLHF
CDR3nt: TGTGCCAGCAGCACGTCCCTGACAGGATATAATTCACCCCTCCACTTT

j_gene: TRBJ1-2
abundance: -
v_gene: TRBV7-2
d_gene: -
CDR3aa: CASSRSGGGYTF
CDR3nt: TGTGCCAGCAGCCGTAGCGGGGGCGGCTACACCTTC

j_gene: TRBJ2-3
abundance: -
v_gene: TRBV5-4
d_gene: -
CDR3aa: CASSLAGRMNTDTQYF
CDR3nt: TGTGCCAGCAGCTTGGCTGGCAGGATGAACACAGATACGCAGTATTTT

j_gene: TRBJ2-7
abundance: -
v_gene: TRBV27
d_gene: -
CDR3aa: CASSFQVSYEQYF
CDR3nt: TGTGCCAGCAGTTTCCAGGTATCCTACGAGCAGTACTTC

j_gene: TRBJ2-4
abundance: -
v_gene: TRBV7-2
d_gene: TRBD2
CDR3aa: CASSLSGSLAKNIQYF
CDR3nt: TGTGCCAGCAGCTTAAGCGGGAGCCTAGCCAAAAACATTCAGTACTTC

j_gene: TRBJ1-4
abundance: -
v_gene: TRBV4-1
d_gene: TRBD1
CDR3aa: CASSLKKNTGTGSEKLFF
CDR3nt: TGCGCCAGCAGCCTGAAAAAAAATACCGGGACAGGGAGTGAAAAACTGTTTTTT

j_gene: TRBJ2-1
abundance: -
v_gene: TRBV4-2
d_gene: TRBD2
CDR3aa: CASGLAGEGYNEQFF
CDR3nt: TGTGCCAGCGGACTAGCGGGAGAGGGTTACAATGAGCAGTTCTTC

j_gene: TRBJ2-7
abundance: once
v_gene: TRBV2
d_gene: TRBD2
CDR3aa: CASSLGVRRAGTSGIHEYF
CDR3nt: TGTGCCAGCAGCCTCGGGGTGAGGAGAGCGGGGACTAGCGGGATTCACGAGTACTTC

j_gene: TRBJ2-3
abundance: -
v_gene: TRBV29-1
d_gene: TRBD1
CDR3aa: CSVSVDRGVGDTQYF
CDR3nt: TGCAGCGTTAGCGTGGACAGGGGAGTTGGAGATACGCAGTATTTT

j_gene: TRBJ1-5
abundance: -
v_gene: TRBV30
d_gene: -
CDR3aa: CAWSGPATGSQPQHF
CDR3nt: TGTGCCTGGAGTGGACCAGCCACAGGGTCTCAGCCCCAGCATTTT

j_gene: TRBJ1-5
abundance: -
v_gene: TRBV6-1
d_gene: -
CDR3aa: CASIGGDQPQHF
CDR3nt: TGTGCCAGCATCGGGGGAGATCAGCCCCAGCATTTT

j_gene: TRBJ1-1
abundance: few
v_gene: TRBV5-1
d_gene: -
CDR3aa: CASSQTGQQNTEAFF
CDR3nt: TGCGCCAGCAGCCAAACTGGACAGCAGAACACTGAAGCTTTCTTT

j_gene: TRBJ1-6
abundance: -
v_gene: TRBV7-9
d_gene: TRBD1
CDR3aa: CASSAPGTGGSPLHF
CDR3nt: TGTGCCAGCAGCGCCCCCGGGACAGGGGGTTCACCCCTCCACTTT

j_gene: TRBJ1-5
abundance: -
v_gene: TRBV6-5
d_gene: TRBD1
CDR3aa: CASRTDRGSNQPQHF
CDR3nt: TGTGCCAGCAGGACGGACAGGGGTAGCAATCAGCCCCAGCATTTT

j_gene: TRBJ1-5
abundance: few
v_gene: TRBV19
d_gene: -
CDR3aa: CASSRGPGNQPQHF
CDR3nt: TGTGCCAGTAGTAGGGGTCCGGGAAATCAGCCCCAGCATTTT

j_gene: TRBJ2-7
abundance: -
v_gene: TRBV9
d_gene: -
CDR3aa: CASSVEQGPYEQYF
CDR3nt: TGTGCCAGCAGCGTAGAACAGGGACCATACGAGCAGTACTTC

j_gene: TRBJ2-5
abundance: -
v_gene: TRBV5-1
d_gene: TRBD1
CDR3aa: CASSAQTGGQETQYF
CDR3nt: TGCGCCAGCAGCGCCCAGACAGGGGGTCAAGAGACCCAGTACTTC

j_gene: TRBJ1-1
abundance: -
v_gene: TRBV5-1
d_gene: TRBD1
CDR3aa: CAGSLGRGPTNTEAFF
CDR3nt: TGCGCCGGCAGCTTGGGCAGGGGGCCCACGAACACTGAAGCTTTCTTT

j_gene: TRBJ2-7
abundance: -
v_gene: TRBV27
d_gene: TRBD2
CDR3aa: CASSFRGGRGYEQYF
CDR3nt: TGTGCCAGCAGTTTCCGGGGAGGGAGAGGCTACGAGCAGTACTTC

j_gene: TRBJ2-7
abundance: -
v_gene: TRBV7-6
d_gene: TRBD2
CDR3aa: CASSKSRGISGNREQYF
CDR3nt: TGTGCCAGCAGCAAATCCCGGGGTATTAGCGGGAATCGGGAGCAGTACTTC

j_gene: TRBJ2-7
abundance: -
v_gene: TRBV5-1
d_gene: TRBD2
CDR3aa: CASSLRLADEQYF
CDR3nt: TGCGCCAGCAGCCTAAGACTAGCGGACGAGCAGTACTTC

j_gene: TRBJ1-5
abundance: -
v_gene: TRBV27
d_gene: -
CDR3aa: CASSLRGDMGSQPQHF
CDR3nt: TGTGCCAGCAGTTTACGGGGGGATATGGGGAGTCAGCCCCAGCATTTT

j_gene: TRBJ1-4
abundance: -
v_gene: TRBV5-1
d_gene: -
CDR3aa: CASSTGGNEKLFF
CDR3nt: TGCGCCAGCAGCACGGGGGGAAACGAAAAACTGTTTTTT

j_gene: TRBJ1-3
abundance: -
v_gene: TRBV18
d_gene: -
CDR3aa: CASSPEQGWGNTIYF
CDR3nt: TGTGCCAGCTCACCGGAACAGGGTTGGGGAAACACCATATATTTT

j_gene: TRBJ2-2
abundance: -
v_gene: TRBV7-2
d_gene: -
CDR3aa: CASSFQRSGGTGELFF
CDR3nt: TGTGCCAGCAGCTTCCAGCGAAGCGGAGGGACCGGGGAGCTGTTTTTT

j_gene: TRBJ1-5
abundance: -
v_gene: TRBV28
d_gene: -
CDR3aa: CASTGGISNQPQHF
CDR3nt: TGTGCCAGCACGGGGGGGATTAGCAATCAGCCCCAGCATTTT

j_gene: TRBJ2-3
abundance: -
v_gene: TRBV30
d_gene: -
CDR3aa: CAWSPRDTQYF
CDR3nt: TGTGCCTGGAGTCCACGGGATACGCAGTATTTT

j_gene: TRBJ2-1
abundance: -
v_gene: TRBV6-5
d_gene: -
CDR3aa: CASSYKETSGEQFF
CDR3nt: TGTGCCAGCAGTTACAAAGAGACGTCCGGGGAGCAGTTCTTC

j_gene: TRBJ1-6
abundance: -
v_gene: TRBV5-1
d_gene: -
CDR3aa: CASSLHLQGIESPLHF
CDR3nt: TGCGCCAGCAGCCTACACCTACAGGGTATCGAATCACCCCTCCACTTT

j_gene: TRBJ2-7
abundance: -
v_gene: TRBV5-4
d_gene: -
CDR3aa: CASSLGGESSYEQYF
CDR3nt: TGTGCCAGCAGCTTGGGTGGGGAGAGCTCCTACGAGCAGTACTTC

j_gene: TRBJ2-2
abundance: once
v_gene: TRBV7-3
d_gene: TRBD2
CDR3aa: CASSPGLAGALNTGELFF
CDR3nt: TGTGCCAGCAGCCCTGGACTAGCGGGGGCTCTGAACACCGGGGAGCTGTTTTTT

j_gene: TRBJ2-1
abundance: -
v_gene: TRBV30
d_gene: TRBD1
CDR3aa: CAWSVGTGALNEQFF
CDR3nt: TGTGCCTGGAGTGTCGGGACAGGGGCGTTAAATGAGCAGTTCTTC

j_gene: TRBJ2-6
abundance: -
v_gene: TRBV7-2
d_gene: TRBD1
CDR3aa: CASSPRQGADGANVLTF
CDR3nt: TGTGCCAGCAGCCCTCGACAGGGGGCAGATGGGGCCAACGTCCTGACTTTC

j_gene: TRBJ2-5
abundance: -
v_gene: TRBV7-7
d_gene: TRBD1
CDR3aa: CASSARQGERETQYF
CDR3nt: TGTGCCAGCAGCGCCCGACAGGGGGAGAGAGAGACCCAGTACTTC

j_gene: TRBJ1-2
abundance: -
v_gene: TRBV7-9
d_gene: TRBD1
CDR3aa: CASSLVGDRGPYGYTF
CDR3nt: TGTGCCAGCAGCTTAGTGGGGGACAGGGGGCCCTATGGCTACACCTTC

j_gene: TRBJ2-2
abundance: -
v_gene: TRBV27
d_gene: -
CDR3aa: CASSLSSARELFF
CDR3nt: TGTGCCAGCAGTTTATCTAGCGCAAGGGAGCTGTTTTTT

j_gene: TRBJ1-2
abundance: few
v_gene: TRBV7-3
d_gene: TRBD1
CDR3aa: CASSPGQGNYGYTF
CDR3nt: TGTGCCAGCAGCCCGGGACAGGGGAACTATGGCTACACCTTC

j_gene: TRBJ2-1
abundance: -
v_gene: TRBV11-2
d_gene: -
CDR3aa: CASSDPPSDSYNEQFF
CDR3nt: TGTGCCAGCAGCGACCCTCCTAGCGACTCCTACAATGAGCAGTTCTTC

j_gene: TRBJ2-1
abundance: -
v_gene: TRBV7-3
d_gene: -
CDR3aa: CASSPSQGSYNEQFF
CDR3nt: TGTGCCAGCAGCCCAAGCCAGGGGAGCTACAATGAGCAGTTCTTC

j_gene: TRBJ2-7
abundance: -
v_gene: TRBV9
d_gene: TRBD2
CDR3aa: CASSSSASLWTSGSSYEQYF
CDR3nt: TGTGCCAGCAGCTCAAGTGCGTCACTCTGGACTAGCGGGAGCTCCTACGAGCAGTACTTC

j_gene: TRBJ2-7
abundance: -
v_gene: TRBV9
d_gene: TRBD1
CDR3aa: CASSVLGQGDWQYF
CDR3nt: TGTGCCAGCAGCGTACTCGGACAGGGTGATTGGCAGTACTTC

j_gene: TRBJ2-7
abundance: few
v_gene: TRBV7-2
d_gene: -
CDR3aa: CASSLSASVNSYEQYF
CDR3nt: TGTGCCAGCAGCTTATCCGCTAGCGTAAACTCCTACGAGCAGTACTTC

j_gene: TRBJ1-5
abundance: -
v_gene: TRBV7-2
d_gene: -
CDR3aa: CASSLVGQGSNQPQHF
CDR3nt: TGTGCCAGCAGCTTAGTCGGTCAGGGGAGCAATCAGCCCCAGCATTTT